These T cell receptor beta chains were read from a single sample in a study of T cells after yellow fever vaccination. One entry per CDR3 protein, called by TCRdb with MiXCR from the 5' RACE reads. The table includes hundreds of thousands of distinct CDR3 sequences, approximately 8% detected once. The sequencing used PBMCs, collected roughly 45 days after the first yellow fever vaccination. The receptor source for this set is a man aged 18 to 29 who received the YFV17D yellow fever vaccine. Both conserved end residues are trimmed from each CDR3. Fields, in order: V gene, J gene, CDR3 protein.

TRBV5-5,TRBJ2-2,ASSQTGARTGELF
TRBV20-1,TRBJ1-2,SARRDSRRSGYT
TRBV4-2,TRBJ2-2,ASSQEAWGGTGELF
TRBV5-1,TRBJ2-3,ASSMQLQPSDTQY
TRBV28,TRBJ2-3,ASPPRAWGTDTQY
TRBV12-3/TRBV12-4,TRBJ1-5,ASSLAWPNQPQH
TRBV3-1,TRBJ2-6,ASSRRTAGANVLT
TRBV9,TRBJ2-2,ASSVDGDSYTGELF
TRBV3-1,TRBJ1-1,ASSQEKGGGTEAF
TRBV4-1,TRBJ1-5,ASSQTYSNQPQH
TRBV27,TRBJ1-6,ASSPHAGNSPLH
TRBV7-8,TRBJ2-3,ASSLPGPTDTQY
TRBV6-1,TRBJ1-4,ASSPHRATNEKLF
TRBV19,TRBJ2-5,ASSMEKTQY
TRBV20-1,TRBJ2-5,SARDPRGGQETQY
TRBV29-1,TRBJ2-5,SVRIGETQY
TRBV24-1,TRBJ2-3,ATSESHRDRSRNTQY
TRBV5-1,TRBJ1-4,ASSSGTEDEKLF
TRBV27,TRBJ1-2,ASSLYGRPLGYGYT
TRBV6-1,TRBJ1-1,ASSKRWDTEAF
TRBV12-5,TRBJ2-2,ASGFVLAGGQGFGELF
TRBV20-1,TRBJ1-1,SAPFVGGLNTEAF
TRBV7-2,TRBJ2-7,ASSSYREGEQY
TRBV12-5,TRBJ1-1,ASASGRRTEAF
TRBV12-3/TRBV12-4,TRBJ1-5,ASSGRGQGRNQPQH
TRBV7-9,TRBJ2-5,ASSYGAGQGETQY
TRBV6-5,TRBJ2-7,ASRKTGGEQY
TRBV2,TRBJ2-3,ASSGSGGHTDTQY
TRBV6-2/TRBV6-3,TRBJ1-1,ASTRGGSGMNTEAF
TRBV20-1,TRBJ2-5,SADHSGGWETQY
TRBV7-2,TRBJ1-1,AGGGTLRTEAF
TRBV15,TRBJ2-2,ATSRGELF
TRBV5-1,TRBJ2-3,ASSVTGNGGTDTQY
TRBV5-1,TRBJ2-1,ASSTDWGNEQF
TRBV18,TRBJ2-1,ASSPTSRENEQF
TRBV5-1,TRBJ1-6,ASSRQVQQGSSYNSPLH
TRBV18,TRBJ2-1,ASLRGPSSYNEQF
TRBV7-6,TRBJ2-3,ASSLVGGAGASDTQY
TRBV12-3/TRBV12-4,TRBJ1-4,ASRKNPGARSEKLF
TRBV29-1,TRBJ1-2,SVVREENYGYT
TRBV11-2,TRBJ2-1,ASSGQLGDEQF
TRBV27,TRBJ2-1,ASSTSYNEQF
TRBV20-1,TRBJ2-5,CARDTSGGAAETQY
TRBV7-9,TRBJ1-1,ASLPPPDRDTEAF
TRBV7-2,TRBJ1-2,ASSFNDQGGYT
TRBV18,TRBJ2-5,ASSPNSQGAQETQY
TRBV5-1,TRBJ1-2,ASSVDSTNYGYT
TRBV19,TRBJ2-1,ASSNYGTGINEQF
TRBV12-3/TRBV12-4,TRBJ1-2,ASSPTTDLSYGYT
TRBV5-4,TRBJ1-4,ASSFFNRGGDEKLF
TRBV29-1,TRBJ2-3,SVADYTDTQY
TRBV7-2,TRBJ1-6,ASSYNRQTNSPLH
TRBV5-1,TRBJ2-1,ASSGGDLVHNEQF
TRBV28,TRBJ1-4,ASSPEGAGGAEKLF
TRBV5-1,TRBJ2-5,ASSGPGEGQETQY
TRBV30,TRBJ2-3,AWKGPGNRGTDTQY
TRBV6-2/TRBV6-3,TRBJ1-6,ASSPLASLRSPLH
TRBV5-8,TRBJ1-6,ASSTRTENNSPLH
TRBV7-2,TRBJ2-5,ASSLAGRRETQY
TRBV12-3/TRBV12-4,TRBJ2-1,ASLSGGAGGNEQF